What follows is one TCR beta chain and its context. Its antigen remains unknown. TCRdb re-analysed the RT-PCR reads in MiXCR, keeping a single row per CDR3 protein. The table shows around 4,200 distinct CDR3 sequences, with around 73% occurring only once. The data stem from a study of yellow fever vaccine responses in identical twins. Points from the study as a whole: Twins' vaccine T cell response reportedly seemed partly convergent, partly personalized.

The sequencing used T cells from blood (PBMCs), unsorted or a sorted subset (not recorded which), collected before or after yellow fever vaccination (not recorded which). The TCR comes from a woman between 18 and 29 years old who received the yellow fever vaccine.

The CDR3 loop reads CAISEHQETQYF. The CDR3 DNA is TGTGCCATCAGTGAACACCAAGAGACCCAGTACTTC. The genes are TRBV10-3 and TRBJ2-5; D remains ambiguous. The germline V gene encodes CDR1 ENHRY and CDR2 SYGVKD. This CDR3 is 12 amino acids long. V lost 3 bases to trimming and J lost 0 bases, with 2 bases between them.